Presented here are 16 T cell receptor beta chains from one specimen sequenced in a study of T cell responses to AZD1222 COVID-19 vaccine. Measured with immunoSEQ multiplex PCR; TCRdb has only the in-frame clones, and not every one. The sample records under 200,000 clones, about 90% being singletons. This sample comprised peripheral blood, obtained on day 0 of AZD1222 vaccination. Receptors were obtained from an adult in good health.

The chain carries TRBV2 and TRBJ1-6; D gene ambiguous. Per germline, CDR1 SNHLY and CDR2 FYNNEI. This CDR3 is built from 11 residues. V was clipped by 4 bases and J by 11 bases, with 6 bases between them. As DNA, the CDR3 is TGTGCCAGCAGTGGGAGTGCACCCCTCCACTTT. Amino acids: CASSGSAPLHF. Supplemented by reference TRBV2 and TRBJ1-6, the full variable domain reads EPEVTQTPSHQVTQMGQEVILRCVPISNHLYFYWYRQILGQKVEFLVSFYNNEISEKSEIFDDQFSVERPDGSNFTLKIRSTKLEDSAMYFCASSGSAPLHFGNGTRLTVT.

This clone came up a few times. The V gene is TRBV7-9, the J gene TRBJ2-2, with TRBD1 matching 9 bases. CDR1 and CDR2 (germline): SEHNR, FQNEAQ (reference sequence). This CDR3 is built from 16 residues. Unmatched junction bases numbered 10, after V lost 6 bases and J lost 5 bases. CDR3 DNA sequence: TGTGCCAGCAGGAAAACGCCGGGACAGGGAACCGGGGAGCTGTTTTTT. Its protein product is CASRKTPGQGTGELFF.

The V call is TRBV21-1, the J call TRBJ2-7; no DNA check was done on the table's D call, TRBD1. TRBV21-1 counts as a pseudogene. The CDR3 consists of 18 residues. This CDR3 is CASSIRRIPGQGSYEQYF. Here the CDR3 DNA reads TGTGCCAGCAGCATACGACGAATACCGGGACAGGGGTCCTACGAGCAGTACTTC.

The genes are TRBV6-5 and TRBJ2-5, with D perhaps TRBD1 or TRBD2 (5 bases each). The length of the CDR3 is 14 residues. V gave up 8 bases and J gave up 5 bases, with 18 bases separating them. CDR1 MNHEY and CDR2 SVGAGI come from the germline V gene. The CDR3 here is CASPPGTLVETQYF. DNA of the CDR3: TGTGCCAGCCCCCCCGGGACCTTAGTGGAGACCCAGTACTTC.

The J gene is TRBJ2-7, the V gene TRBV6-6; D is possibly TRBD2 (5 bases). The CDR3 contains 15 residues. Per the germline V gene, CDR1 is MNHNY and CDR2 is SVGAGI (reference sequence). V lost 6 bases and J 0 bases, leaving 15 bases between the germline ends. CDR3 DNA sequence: TGTGCCAGCAGCGAACGGCCAGCGGTCTCCTACGAGCAGTACTTC. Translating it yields CASSERPAVSYEQYF.

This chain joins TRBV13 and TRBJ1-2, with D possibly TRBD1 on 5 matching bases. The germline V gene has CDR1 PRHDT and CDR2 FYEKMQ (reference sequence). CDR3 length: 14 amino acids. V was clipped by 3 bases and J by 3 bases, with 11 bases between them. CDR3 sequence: CASSLGTEHYGYTF. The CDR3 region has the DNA TGTGCCAGCAGCTTGGGGACGGAACACTATGGCTACACCTTC.

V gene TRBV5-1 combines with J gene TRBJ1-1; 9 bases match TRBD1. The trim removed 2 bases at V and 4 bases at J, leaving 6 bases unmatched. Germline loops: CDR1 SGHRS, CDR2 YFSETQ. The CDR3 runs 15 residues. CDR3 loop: CASSLRTGDLTEAFF. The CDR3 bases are TGCGCCAGCAGCTTACGGACAGGGGATCTCACTGAAGCTTTCTTT.

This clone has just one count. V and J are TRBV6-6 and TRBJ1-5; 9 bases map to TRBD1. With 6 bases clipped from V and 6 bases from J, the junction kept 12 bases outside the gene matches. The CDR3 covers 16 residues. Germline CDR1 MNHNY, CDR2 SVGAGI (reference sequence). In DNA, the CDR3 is TGTGCCAGCAGCCACCTGGGACAGGGAGCCACTCAGCCCCAGCATTTT. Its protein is CASSHLGQGATQPQHF.

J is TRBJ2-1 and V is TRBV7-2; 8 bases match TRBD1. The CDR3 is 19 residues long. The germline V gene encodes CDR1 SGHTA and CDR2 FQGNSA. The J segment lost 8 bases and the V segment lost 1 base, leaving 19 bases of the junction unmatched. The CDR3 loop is CASSLVVGLSGQGSYEQFF. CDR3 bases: TGTGCCAGCAGCTTAGTCGTGGGATTGTCAGGACAGGGTAGTTATGAGCAGTTCTTC.

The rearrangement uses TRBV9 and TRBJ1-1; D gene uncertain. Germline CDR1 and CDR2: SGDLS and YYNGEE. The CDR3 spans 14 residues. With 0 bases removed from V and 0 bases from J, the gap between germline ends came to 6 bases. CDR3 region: CASSVGTVNTEAFF. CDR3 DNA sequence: TGTGCCAGCAGCGTAGGGACGGTGAACACTGAAGCTTTCTTT. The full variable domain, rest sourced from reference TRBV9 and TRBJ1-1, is DSGVTQTPKHLITATGQRVTLRCSPRSGDLSVYWYQQSLDQGLQFLIQYYNGEERAKGNILERFSAQQFPDLHSELNLSSLELGDSALYFCASSVGTVNTEAFFGQGTRLTVV.

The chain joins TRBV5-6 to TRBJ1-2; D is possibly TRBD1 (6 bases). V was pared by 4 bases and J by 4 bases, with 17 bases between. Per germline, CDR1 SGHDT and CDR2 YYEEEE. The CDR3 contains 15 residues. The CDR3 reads CASSTTGRRLYGYTF. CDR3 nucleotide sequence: TGTGCCAGCAGCACCACAGGGCGGAGACTCTATGGCTACACCTTC.

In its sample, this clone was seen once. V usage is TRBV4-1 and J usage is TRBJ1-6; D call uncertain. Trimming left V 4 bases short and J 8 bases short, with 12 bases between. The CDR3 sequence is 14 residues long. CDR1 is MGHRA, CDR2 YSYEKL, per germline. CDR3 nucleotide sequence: TGCGCCAGCAGCCCTGTATTCGGGGATTCACCCCTCCACTTT. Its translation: CASSPVFGDSPLHF.

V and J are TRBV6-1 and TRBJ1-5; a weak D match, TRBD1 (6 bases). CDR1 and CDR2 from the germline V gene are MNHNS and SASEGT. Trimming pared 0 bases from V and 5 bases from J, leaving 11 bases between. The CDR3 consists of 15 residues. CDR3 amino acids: CASSEARGIYQPQHF. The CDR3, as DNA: TGTGCCAGCAGTGAAGCAAGGGGGATCTATCAGCCCCAGCATTTT.

The CDR3 DNA sequence: TGTGCCAGCACCCCCCCGGGGCGTCCACCCCTCCACTTT. This gives the protein CASTPPGRPPLHF. The gene calls are TRBV16 and TRBJ1-6; a possible D gene is TRBD1 (5 bases). Germline V gene data show CDR1 as KGHSY and CDR2 as FQNENV. Trimming removed 7 bases from V and 11 bases from J, with 15 bases in between. The CDR3 consists of 13 residues. Full variable domain (rest looked up from reference TRBV16 and TRBJ1-6): GEEVAQTPKHLVRGEGQKAKLYCAPIKGHSYVFWYQQVLKNEFKFLISFQNENVFDETGMPKERFSAKCLPNSPCSLEIQATKLEDSAVYFCASTPPGRPPLHFGNGTRLTVT.

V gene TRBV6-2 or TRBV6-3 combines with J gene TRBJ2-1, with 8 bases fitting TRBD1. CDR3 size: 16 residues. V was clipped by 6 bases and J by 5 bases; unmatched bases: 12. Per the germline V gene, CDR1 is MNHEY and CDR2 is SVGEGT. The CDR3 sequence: CASSPHRGQANNEQFF. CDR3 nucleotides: TGTGCCAGCAGCCCACACCGGGGACAGGCCAACAATGAGCAGTTCTTC.

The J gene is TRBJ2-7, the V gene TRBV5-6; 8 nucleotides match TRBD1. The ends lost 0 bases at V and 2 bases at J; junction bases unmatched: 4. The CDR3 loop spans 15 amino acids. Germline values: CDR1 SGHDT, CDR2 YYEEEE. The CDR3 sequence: CASSLGPDRAYEQYF. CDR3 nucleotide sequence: TGTGCCAGCAGCTTGGGCCCGGACAGGGCCTACGAGCAGTACTTC.